This passage covers 23 T cell receptor beta chains from one sample sequenced in a study of shared clonotypes between healthy human individuals. Using immunoSEQ multiplex PCR, the repertoire was profiled, and TCRdb retains in-frame clones only, with some absent. The sample includes roughly 640,000 clones, around 67% of them seen just once. What was sequenced was memory CD4+ T cells sorted from blood. The subset was: CD45RA-negative fraction. These receptors all come from a woman aged 30 to 39 in good health.

V and J are TRBV7-6 and TRBJ1-5; 8 nucleotides match TRBD1. Germline values: CDR1 SGHVS, CDR2 FNYEAQ. After removal of 1 base from V and 6 bases from J, the junction contained 11 bases not matched to a gene. The CDR3 sequence is 17 residues long. CDR3 DNA: TGTGCCAGCAGCTTAGTGAGCCGGCAGGGGGCGGGTCAGCCCCAGCATTTT. Its protein product is CASSLVSRQGAGQPQHF.

This clone was found a few times. This chain links TRBV19 with TRBJ2-2; TRBD1 or TRBD2 may be the D gene (5 bases each). From germline, CDR1 is LNHDA and CDR2 SQIVND (reference sequence). CDR3 length: 16 residues. V was clipped by 8 bases and J by 2 bases, with 18 bases between them. The CDR3 reads CASGRGAQRNTGELFF. The CDR3 DNA reads TGTGCCAGTGGGCGAGGGGCGCAAAGAAACACCGGGGAGCTGTTTTTT.

The gene calls are TRBV4-2 and TRBJ2-2; 7 nucleotides match TRBD2. Looked up from germline, CDR1 is LGHNA and CDR2 is YNFKEQ. Unmatched junction bases numbered 8, after V lost 4 bases and J lost 0 bases. The CDR3 loop spans 17 amino acids. The CDR3, as DNA: TGTGCCAGCAGCCCAATGGGACTACTCGCGAACACCGGGGAGCTGTTTTTT. This codes for CASSPMGLLANTGELFF.

The table lists this clone with a few counts. This sequence joins TRBV7-2 and TRBJ2-3; D remains ambiguous. Germline values: CDR1 SGHTA, CDR2 FQGNSA. The CDR3 covers 12 residues. With 5 bases removed from V and 2 bases from J, the gap between germline ends came to 5 bases. CDR3 in amino acids: CASSAFTDTQYF. The CDR3 DNA reads as TGTGCCAGCAGCGCGTTCACAGATACGCAGTATTTT.

The rearrangement uses TRBV18 and TRBJ2-2; D is unclear. The V end lost 1 base, the J end lost 0 bases, and 6 bases lay between the germline ends. Germline values: CDR1 KGHSH, CDR2 LQKENI. This CDR3 comprises 15 residues. The DNA for the CDR3 is TGTGCCAGCTCACCACGTCAAGCGAACACCGGGGAGCTGTTTTTT. Its protein product is CASSPRQANTGELFF.

The chain uses TRBV29-1 and TRBJ1-1, with D possibly being TRBD1 (6 bases). The CDR3 loop spans 12 amino acids. Per germline, CDR1 SQVTM and CDR2 ANQGSEA. The CDR3 sequence: CRGGGSNTEAFF. The CDR3 region has the DNA TGCAGGGGAGGGGGATCTAACACTGAAGCTTTCTTT.

This clone has a single count. The chain carries TRBV30 and TRBJ2-5; 16 bases map to TRBD2. CDR3 length: 16 residues. V dropped 3 bases and J dropped 5; count of bases not matched to a gene: 6. Per germline, CDR1 GTSNPN and CDR2 SVGIG (reference sequence). This CDR3 is CAWSRGLAGGGETQYF. As DNA, the CDR3 is TGTGCCTGGAGCCGGGGACTAGCGGGAGGGGGTGAGACCCAGTACTTC.

This chain uses TRBV9 with TRBJ2-2; 7 nucleotides align to TRBD1. V lost 3 bases and J lost 7; bases outside the gene matches: 6. Germline V gives CDR1 SGDLS, CDR2 YYNGEE. CDR3 size: 14 residues. CDR3 bases: TGTGCCAGCAGCGCGACAGGGTCCAACGGGGAGCTGTTTTTT. This translates into CASSATGSNGELFF.

The chain is built from TRBV6-5 and TRBJ2-7, with 8 bases aligning to TRBD1. V lost 5 bases to trimming and J lost 6 bases; unmatched junction nucleotides: 3. The length of the CDR3 is 12 residues. From germline, CDR1 is MNHEY and CDR2 SVGAGI. CDR3 amino acids: CASSTGQGEQYF. The CDR3 coding sequence is TGTGCCAGCAGTACCGGACAGGGCGAGCAGTACTTC.

The chain carries TRBV15 and TRBJ1-3; D not resolved. The CDR3 runs to 16 residues. Germline assignment: CDR1 LNHNV and CDR2 YYDKDF (reference sequence). The germline V and J ends were trimmed by 0 bases and 1 base, with 10 bases remaining between them. CDR3 protein: CATSRDSVLSGNTIYF. CDR3 nucleotides: TGTGCCACCAGCAGAGATTCGGTTTTGTCTGGAAACACCATATATTTT.

This clone appeared a single time. The chain uses TRBV7-2 and TRBJ2-5; D call uncertain. The CDR3 consists of 12 residues. V was pared by 4 bases and J by 4 bases, with 7 bases between. Germline CDR1 is SGHTA and CDR2 is FQGNSA. For the CDR3, the DNA is TGTGCCAGCAGCTCCGAGAGAGAGACCCAGTACTTC. Residues: CASSSERETQYF.

This clone was found a few times. The rearrangement joins TRBV4-2 to TRBJ2-3; 10 bases match TRBD2. Germline V lookup: CDR1 LGHNA, CDR2 YNFKEQ. The CDR3 extends over 17 amino acids. V shed 0 bases and J 5 bases; nucleotides not matched to a gene: 8. In DNA form, the CDR3 reads TGTGCCAGCAGCCAAGAGGGTCTAGCGGGAGTTGGAGATACGCAGTATTTT. It translates to CASSQEGLAGVGDTQYF.

The V gene is TRBV7-9, the J gene TRBJ1-1; the D is unclear. Germline loops: CDR1 SEHNR, CDR2 FQNEAQ (reference sequence). V was pared by 5 bases and J by 0 bases, with 7 bases between. The CDR3 spans 13 residues. This chain's CDR3 is CASSPYLNTEAFF. The CDR3, as DNA: TGTGCCAGCAGCCCCTACTTGAACACTGAAGCTTTCTTT.

This chain uses TRBV12-5 with TRBJ2-6; D ambiguous. In germline, CDR1 is LGHNT, CDR2 FRNRAP. The CDR3 is 16 residues long. V gave up 4 bases and J gave up 0 bases, with 10 bases separating them. CDR3 loop: CASGSPWYSGANVLTF. CDR3 bases: TGTGCTAGTGGTTCCCCGTGGTACTCTGGGGCCAACGTCCTGACTTTC.

The rearrangement uses TRBV6-6 and TRBJ1-2; possible D gene TRBD1, 6 bases. V lost 4 bases to trimming and J lost 2 bases, with 14 bases between them. CDR3 size: 15 residues. Germline loops: CDR1 MNHNY, CDR2 SVGAGI (reference sequence). CDR3 nucleotide sequence: TGTGCCAGCAGTTTTGTGACAGGTTCAAACTATGGCTACACCTTC. It specifies CASSFVTGSNYGYTF.

This clone was observed a single time. V gene TRBV5-1 combines with J gene TRBJ2-3; TRBD2 matches at 9 bases. Losses at the gene ends were 0 bases for V and 14 bases for J; bases not matched to a gene: 4. The CDR3 sequence is 12 residues long. Germline lookup yields CDR1 SGHRS and CDR2 YFSETQ. Here the CDR3 DNA reads TGCGCCAGCAGCTTGGGGGCGGGAGGGGCGTATTTT. Protein product: CASSLGAGGAYF.

A few counts support this clone. The rearrangement joins TRBV19 to TRBJ2-5, with D maybe TRBD1 (5 bases). V lost 6 bases and J lost 5, with 28 bases in between. This CDR3 has 18 amino acids. CDR1 is LNHDA and CDR2 is SQIVND in the germline V gene (reference sequence). The CDR3 coding sequence is TGTGCCAGTAGCCCTAATGGGGCCCCGGAGAATCCGGTTGAGACCCAGTACTTC. This sequence encodes CASSPNGAPENPVETQYF.

The chain recombines TRBV30 with TRBJ2-7; 7 nucleotides align to TRBD2. Germline loops: CDR1 GTSNPN, CDR2 SVGIG (reference sequence). J was trimmed by 7 bases and V by 3 bases; bases with no gene match: 9. CDR3 length: 13 residues. The CDR3 reads CAWRTGTTYEQYF. The DNA for the CDR3 is TGTGCCTGGAGGACCGGGACTACTTATGAGCAGTACTTC.

The chain employs TRBV10-3 and TRBJ1-5, with 7 bases identical to TRBD1. The CDR3 extends over 18 amino acids. In germline, CDR1 is ENHRY, CDR2 SYGVKD. V lost 6 bases to trimming and J lost 6 bases; unmatched junction nucleotides: 20. The CDR3 reads CAISAGSGGGGNGQPQHF. CDR3 nucleotides: TGTGCCATCAGCGCGGGATCAGGGGGAGGGGGTAATGGTCAGCCCCAGCATTTT.

About this clone: The germline gene is not matched at one end of the junction; a read error may be the cause. The V gene is TRBV10-3, the J gene TRBJ2-7; 9 positions match TRBD1. This CDR3 comprises 16 residues. Germline CDR1 reads ENHRY; CDR2 reads SYGVKD. DNA of the CDR3: TGTGCCAGCAGTGGTCCAGGGACAGGGAAAGAGACCGAGCAGTACTTC. Translated: CASSGPGTGKETEQYF.

The chain links TRBV6-1 to TRBJ2-6; D perhaps matches TRBD1 (5 bases). The CDR3 runs to 16 residues. Trimming removed 4 bases at V and 0 bases at J, with 10 bases between. Germline values: CDR1 MNHNS, CDR2 SASEGT. CDR3 nucleotide sequence: TGTGCCAGCAGTGCGGACATGTTCTCTGGGGCCAACGTCCTGACTTTC. It specifies CASSADMFSGANVLTF.

This chain links TRBV4-1 with TRBJ2-5; TRBD1 agrees at 10 bases. The germline CDR1 and CDR2 sequences are MGHRA and YSYEKL. V trimming: 4 bases; J trimming: 3 bases; junction bases outside the gene matches: 8. The CDR3 is 16 residues long. The CDR3 here is CASSRGSGTGEETQYF. In nucleotides, the CDR3 is TGCGCCAGCAGCCGGGGTTCCGGGACAGGGGAAGAGACCCAGTACTTC.

This clone was observed a single time. One junction end disagrees with the germline gene, perhaps due to a read error. The rearrangement links TRBV9 to TRBJ2-7, with 7 bases matching TRBD1. Per germline, CDR1 SGDLS and CDR2 YYNGEE. The CDR3 runs 12 residues. CDR3 amino acids: CASSGPGQLLFF. In nucleotides, the CDR3 is TGTGCCAGCAGCGGGCCGGGACAGCTTCTATTCTTC.